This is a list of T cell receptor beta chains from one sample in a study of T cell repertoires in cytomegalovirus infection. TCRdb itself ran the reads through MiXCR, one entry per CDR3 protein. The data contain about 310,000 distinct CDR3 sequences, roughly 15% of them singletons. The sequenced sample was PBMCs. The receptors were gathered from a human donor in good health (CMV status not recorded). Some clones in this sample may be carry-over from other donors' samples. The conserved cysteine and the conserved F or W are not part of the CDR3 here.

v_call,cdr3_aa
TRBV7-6,ASSKGHLQETQY
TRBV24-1,ATSDSRRMELDGYT
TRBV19,ASSMGNTGELF
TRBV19,ASSTSLGEETQY
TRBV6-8,ASSPTSGGTNEQF
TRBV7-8,ASSQQGSVTGELF
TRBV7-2,ASSPTPDTQY
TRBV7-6,ASSLAHRGGGGHEQY
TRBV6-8,ASSRRSGGGSSYEQY
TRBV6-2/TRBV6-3,ASSQLGREHNGYT
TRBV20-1,SATPGQGYNEQF
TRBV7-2,ASSPTSGGSYTGELF
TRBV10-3,AISESQGLGGEEAF
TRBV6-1,ASSEYVLGRGASGANVLT
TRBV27,AGRPGQGNTEAF
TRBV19,ASNRQPETAQH
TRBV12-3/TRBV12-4,ASRGTHGDTEAF
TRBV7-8,ASSSRGGRVQY
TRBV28,ASSPLGETDRKAF
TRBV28,ASNALGDTQY
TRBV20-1,SARGARNQPQH
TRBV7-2,ASSLTGNFFSNTIY
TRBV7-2,ASSPRTGRYEQY
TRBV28,ASSLMGRSNYGYT
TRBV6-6,ASSSGLRNGYT
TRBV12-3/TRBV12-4,ASSLGGSGYGYT
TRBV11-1,ASSRTGTGPYNEQF
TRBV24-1,ATSDTATYEQY
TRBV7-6,ASSPRGGRVTEAF
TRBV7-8,ASSLVRGEETQY
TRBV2,ASSELGPNYEQY
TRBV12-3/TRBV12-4,ASSPNRGEAF
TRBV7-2,ASSSLGGGYSISGNTIY
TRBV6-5,ASSYIRGSVDTEAF
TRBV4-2,ASSQDGSATNEKLF
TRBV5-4,ASSFKTGRAYNEQF
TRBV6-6,ASSTPQGISNQPQH
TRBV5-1,ASSLVGGANEAF
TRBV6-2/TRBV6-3,ASSRGQGETQY